This T cell receptor (beta chain) stems from a study of blood T cell repertoires in COVID-19. Study-level information: Both acute and convalescent COVID-19 samples were obtained from the United States, Italy and Spain. PBMCs, B-cell-depleted T cells, or T cells were the source of the cDNA or gDNA that made up the material.

In the study's own analysis: Researchers report that nucleated cell counts were estimated from reference gene primer amplification. The table came from immunoSEQ multiplex PCR; TCRdb's copy has only in-frame clones and leaves some out. Clone size and the V and J calls come from that table; the DNA yielded D and trimming. The sample lists about 45,000 clones, nearly 85% occurring once. The CDR3 runs 13 residues. Deletions cut 8 bases from V and 2 bases from J, with 11 bases between. Looked up from germline, CDR1 is ENHRY and CDR2 is SYGVKD. This clone has a single count. The sequence was obtained from an elderly man in a cohort sampled during active COVID-19. What was sequenced was peripheral blood. The rearrangement uses TRBV10-3 and TRBJ2-3, with D possibly TRBD1 on 5 matching bases. CDR3 loop: CAIGDSPTDTQYF. The DNA of the CDR3 is TGTGCCATCGGAGACAGCCCCACAGATACGCAGTATTTT.